What follows is one T cell receptor beta chain and its context. What it binds is not known. PCR employed 60 Vbeta and 13 Jbeta primers. The assay was immunoSEQ multiplex PCR, and TCRdb's table has in-frame clones only and misses some. This sample has fewer than 200,000 clones; 75% occur once, and the top ten carry over 2.5%. With 1 base removed from V and 5 bases from J, the gap between germline ends came to 21 bases. The CDR3 length is 18 residues. The germline V gene has CDR1 MNHNS and CDR2 SASEGT. The sample is drawn from a study of cytomegalovirus exposure and HLA in healthy donors. Points from the study as a whole: Associated with cytomegalovirus, according to the listing, were about 160 TCR beta chains.

The rearrangement uses TRBV6-1 and TRBJ2-4; possible D gene TRBD2, 5 bases. Sequenced material: PBMCs. The clonotype comes from a female donor in good health and CMV-seronegative. The CDR3 DNA is TGTGCCAGCAGTGAAGTAATTTGGACGGCGAGGGCCCAAAACATTCAGTACTTC. This gives the protein CASSEVIWTARAQNIQYF.